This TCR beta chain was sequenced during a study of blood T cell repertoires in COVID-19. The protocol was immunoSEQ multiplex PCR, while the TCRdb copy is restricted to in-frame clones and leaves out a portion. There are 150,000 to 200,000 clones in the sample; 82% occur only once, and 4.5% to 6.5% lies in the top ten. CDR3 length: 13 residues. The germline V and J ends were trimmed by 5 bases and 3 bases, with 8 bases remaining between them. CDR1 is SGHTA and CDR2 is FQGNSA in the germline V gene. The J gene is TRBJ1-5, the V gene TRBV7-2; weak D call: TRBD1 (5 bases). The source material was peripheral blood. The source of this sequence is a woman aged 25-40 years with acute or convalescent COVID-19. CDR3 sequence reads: CASSIGHNQPQHF. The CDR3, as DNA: TGTGCCAGCAGCATAGGACACAATCAGCCCCAGCATTTT.